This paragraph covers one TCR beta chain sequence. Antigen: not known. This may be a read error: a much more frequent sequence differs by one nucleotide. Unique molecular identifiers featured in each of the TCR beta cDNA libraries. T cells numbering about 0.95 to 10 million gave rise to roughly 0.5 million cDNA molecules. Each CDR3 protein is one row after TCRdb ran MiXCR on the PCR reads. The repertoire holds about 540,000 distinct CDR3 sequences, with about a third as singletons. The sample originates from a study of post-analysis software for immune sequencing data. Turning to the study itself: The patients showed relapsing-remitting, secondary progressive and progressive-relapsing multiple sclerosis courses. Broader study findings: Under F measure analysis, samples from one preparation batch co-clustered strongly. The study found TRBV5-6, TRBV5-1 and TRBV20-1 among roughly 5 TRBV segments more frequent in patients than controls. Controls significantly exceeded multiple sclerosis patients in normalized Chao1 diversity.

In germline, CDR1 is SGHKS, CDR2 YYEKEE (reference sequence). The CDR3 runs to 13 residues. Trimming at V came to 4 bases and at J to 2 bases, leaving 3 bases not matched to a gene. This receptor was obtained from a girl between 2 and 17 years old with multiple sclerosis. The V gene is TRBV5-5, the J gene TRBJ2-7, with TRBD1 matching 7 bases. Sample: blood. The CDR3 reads CASSQGQAYEQYF. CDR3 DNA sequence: TGTGCCAGCAGCCAAGGACAGGCCTACGAGCAGTACTTC.